The rows below give T cell receptor beta chains drawn from one sample of a study of cytomegalovirus exposure and HLA in healthy donors. Some clones are missing from TCRdb's copy, which holds only in-frame ones; the method was immunoSEQ multiplex PCR. The sample has roughly 100,000 clones, around 73% seen once. The sample taken for sequencing was PBMCs. All receptors derive from a man aged 40-49 years in good health and CMV-seronegative. The CDR3 runs from the conserved cysteine through the conserved F or W. The order of the fields is clone size, J gene, V gene, D gene, CDR3 DNA, CDR3 protein. D genes are given only for firm matches. Not every row has a clone size; where given, it reads once, few, many or a size class.

clone_size: NA
j_call: TRBJ1-4
v_call: TRBV5-8
d_call: NA
cdr3_nt: TGTGCCAGCAGCCCAGCGGACTTATCTAATGAAAAACTGTTTTTT
cdr3_aa: CASSPADLSNEKLFF

clone_size: NA
j_call: TRBJ2-3
v_call: TRBV7-9
d_call: NA
cdr3_nt: TGTGCCAGCAGCTTAGAACAGGGCACAGATACGCAGTATTTT
cdr3_aa: CASSLEQGTDTQYF

clone_size: NA
j_call: TRBJ2-7
v_call: TRBV28
d_call: NA
cdr3_nt: TGTGCCAGCAGTAGGTTTGGCAGGACCTACGAGCAGTACTTC
cdr3_aa: CASSRFGRTYEQYF

clone_size: once
j_call: TRBJ1-5
v_call: TRBV4-1
d_call: NA
cdr3_nt: TGCGCCAGCAGCCAAGTAAGGGACACTCAGCCCCAGCATTTT
cdr3_aa: CASSQVRDTQPQHF

clone_size: few
j_call: TRBJ2-7
v_call: TRBV27
d_call: TRBD2
cdr3_nt: TGTGCCAGCAGTCCAGCGGGGGGCCACTACGAGCAGTACTTC
cdr3_aa: CASSPAGGHYEQYF

clone_size: many
j_call: TRBJ1-5
v_call: TRBV2
d_call: TRBD1
cdr3_nt: TGTGCCAGCAGGGGTCCAACAGGGGGCTATAATCAGCCCCAGCATTTT
cdr3_aa: CASRGPTGGYNQPQHF

clone_size: NA
j_call: TRBJ2-5
v_call: TRBV2
d_call: NA
cdr3_nt: TGTGCCAGCAGTGAAGTAGGGCTAGCGAGCGAGACCCAGTACTTC
cdr3_aa: CASSEVGLASETQYF

clone_size: NA
j_call: TRBJ1-1
v_call: TRBV30
d_call: TRBD1
cdr3_nt: TGTGCCCGGACCCCGGGACAGGGTTTCGCAATGAACACTGAAGCTTTCTTT
cdr3_aa: CARTPGQGFAMNTEAFF

clone_size: NA
j_call: TRBJ2-5
v_call: TRBV9
d_call: NA
cdr3_nt: TGTGCCAGCAGCGTAGCTGGACGGGGGAGGACCCAGTACTTC
cdr3_aa: CASSVAGRGRTQYF

clone_size: once
j_call: TRBJ1-1
v_call: TRBV25-1
d_call: NA
cdr3_nt: TGTGCCAGCAGAGAGACAGAGAACACTGAAGCTTTCTTT
cdr3_aa: CASRETENTEAFF

clone_size: NA
j_call: TRBJ1-4
v_call: TRBV19
d_call: TRBD1
cdr3_nt: TGTGCCAGTAGGCGTCAGGGGGCGCGGGGTGAAAAACTGTTTTTT
cdr3_aa: CASRRQGARGEKLFF

clone_size: NA
j_call: TRBJ1-2
v_call: TRBV28
d_call: TRBD1
cdr3_nt: TGTGCCAGCAGTACTACTTGGGGACAGGGGAATGGCTACACCTTC
cdr3_aa: CASSTTWGQGNGYTF

clone_size: NA
j_call: TRBJ1-4
v_call: TRBV25-1
d_call: NA
cdr3_nt: TGTGCAACCAGGGCCTTTAATGAAAAACTGTTTTTT
cdr3_aa: CATRAFNEKLFF

clone_size: once
j_call: TRBJ1-5
v_call: TRBV10-3
d_call: TRBD1
cdr3_nt: TGTGCCATCAGTGGGCCTGGGCAGGGGGGCAATCAGCCCCAGCATTTT
cdr3_aa: CAISGPGQGGNQPQHF

clone_size: NA
j_call: TRBJ2-5
v_call: TRBV4-3
d_call: TRBD1
cdr3_nt: TGCGCCAGCAGCCAAGAATTCGTGCAGGGGGAAGAGACCCAGTACTTC
cdr3_aa: CASSQEFVQGEETQYF

clone_size: NA
j_call: TRBJ1-2
v_call: TRBV4-1
d_call: NA
cdr3_nt: TGCGCCAGCAGCCAAGATTTCAGGGAAGGTGGCTACACCTTC
cdr3_aa: CASSQDFREGGYTF

clone_size: NA
j_call: TRBJ2-7
v_call: TRBV2
d_call: NA
cdr3_nt: TGTGCCAGCAGTACCTACTCACAGGGCTACGAGCAGTACTTC
cdr3_aa: CASSTYSQGYEQYF

clone_size: NA
j_call: TRBJ1-1
v_call: TRBV7-9
d_call: TRBD1
cdr3_nt: TGTGCCAGCAGCCCTCCTAAACGTACAGGGGGCACTGAAGCTTTCTTT
cdr3_aa: CASSPPKRTGGTEAFF